These 10 T cell receptor beta chains came from one sample sequenced in a study of patients and donors after allogeneic stem cell transplantation. Using its own MiXCR run on the RT-PCR reads, TCRdb lists one record per CDR3 protein. The sample has 150,000 to 250,000 distinct CDR3 sequences; 40% to 45% are singletons. Sequences were obtained from blood, either unsorted or a sorted T cell fraction (not recorded which). All receptors come from a human donor who was either an allogeneic HSCT recipient or a stem cell or donor lymphocyte infusion donor (not recorded which). It is not recorded whose cells these are; they may come from a transplant donor.

This clonotype was observed a handful of times. V is TRBV11-3 and J is TRBJ2-2, with D unclear. The V end lost 6 bases, the J end lost 1 base, and 0 bases lay between the germline ends. Germline V gene data show CDR1 as SGHNT and CDR2 as YENEEA. CDR3 length: 11 residues. The CDR3 bases are TGTGCCAGCAGGAACACCGGGGAGCTGTTTTTT. Protein sequence: CASRNTGELFF. Full variable domain (remainder filled in from reference TRBV11-3 and TRBJ2-2): EAGVVQSPRYKIIEKKQPVAFWCNPISGHNTLYWYLQNLGQGPELLIRYENEEAVDDSQLPKDRFSAERLKGVDSTLKIQPAELGDSAVYLCASRNTGELFFGEGSRLTVL.

The CDR3 spells CASGRQDNQPQHF. In DNA form, the CDR3 reads TGTGCCAGCGGCAGACAAGACAATCAGCCCCAGCATTTT. V and J are TRBV27 and TRBJ1-5; D call uncertain. The CDR3 sequence is 13 residues long. V was cut by 8 bases and J by 3 bases, with 11 bases left in between. Germline V lookup: CDR1 MNHEY, CDR2 SMNVEV (reference sequence).

The chain uses TRBV5-1 and TRBJ2-7, with TRBD2 matching over 9 bases. V was clipped by 2 bases and J by 0 bases; unmatched bases: 3. There are 15 residues in the CDR3. CDR1 is SGHRS, CDR2 YFSETQ, per germline. CDR3 sequence (DNA): TGCGCCAGCAGCTTCACTAGCGGGCTCTCCTACGAGCAGTACTTC. This sequence encodes CASSFTSGLSYEQYF.

This chain joins TRBV4-2 and TRBJ1-1; no reliable D call. Trimming pared 1 base from V and 1 base from J, leaving 10 bases between. The germline CDR1 and CDR2 sequences are LGHNA and YNFKEQ. The CDR3 contains 15 residues. The CDR3 bases are TGTGCCAGCAGCCAAGTCGGGGAGGGGAACACTGAAGCTTTCTTT. Encoded protein: CASSQVGEGNTEAFF.

This clonotype was seen more than once but under ten times. The V and J genes are TRBV29-1 and TRBJ2-7; a possible D gene is TRBD2 (5 bases). The V and J ends lost 6 bases and 3 bases respectively, with 18 bases between them. The CDR3 extends over 14 amino acids. Germline assignment: CDR1 SQVTM and CDR2 ANQGSEA. This CDR3 reads CSVSRTGKSYEQYF. Written as DNA, the CDR3 is TGCAGCGTCTCCCGGACTGGAAAAAGCTACGAGCAGTACTTC.

The CDR3 loop reads CASSLAGGPTDTQYF. The CDR3 DNA sequence: TGTGCCAGCAGTCTAGCGGGAGGGCCGACAGATACGCAGTATTTT. The genes are TRBV7-3 and TRBJ2-3; 12 nucleotides align to TRBD2. CDR3 length: 15 amino acids. CDR1 and CDR2 from the germline V gene are SGHTA and FQGTGA. V dropped 6 bases and J dropped 3; count of bases not matched to a gene: 4.

This clonotype was observed many times. The rearrangement joins TRBV4-1 to TRBJ1-4; D remains unclear. With 4 bases removed from V and 0 bases from J, the gap between germline ends came to 9 bases. The CDR3 consists of 15 residues. Germline lookup yields CDR1 MGHRA and CDR2 YSYEKL. CDR3 sequence: CASSPALATNEKLFF. CDR3 DNA sequence: TGCGCCAGCAGCCCCGCACTTGCAACTAATGAAAAACTGTTTTTT.

The chain uses TRBV7-2 and TRBJ2-3, with TRBD2 identical over 9 bases. Germline V gene data show CDR1 as SGHTA and CDR2 as FQGNSA. The CDR3 sequence is 19 residues long. J gave up 0 bases and V 2 bases, and 12 bases lay outside the gene matches. The CDR3 protein is CASSLSSGSLNPSTDTQYF. CDR3 sequence (DNA): TGTGCCAGCAGCTTAAGTAGCGGGAGTTTGAACCCTAGCACAGATACGCAGTATTTT.

There are a few counts of this clonotype. J is TRBJ1-2 and V is TRBV10-3; the match to TRBD1 covers 7 bases. Germline CDR1 reads ENHRY; CDR2 reads SYGVKD. Unmatched junction bases numbered 7, after V lost 2 bases and J lost 7 bases. This CDR3 has 14 amino acids. The CDR3 DNA reads as TGTGCCATCAGTGAGGAGACAGGGAAGCCTGGCTACACCTTC. Translated, it gives CAISEETGKPGYTF.

The chain carries TRBV25-1 and TRBJ1-2; 10 bases match TRBD1. Germline-derived CDR1 and CDR2 are MGHDK and SYGVNS. CDR3 length: 19 residues. Losses at the gene ends were 0 bases for V and 4 bases for J; bases not matched to a gene: 14. CDR3 sequence: CASSEYITSGDRGFYGYTF. CDR3 DNA sequence: TGTGCCAGCAGTGAATATATTACGTCGGGGGACAGGGGTTTCTATGGCTACACCTTC.